This T cell receptor (beta chain) was observed in a study of OX40 agonist ivuxolimab in advanced cancers. This clone is a singleton in its sample. Anyone with autoimmune disease history or systemic immunosuppression was excluded. Profiled with immunoSEQ multiplex PCR; TCRdb holds only in-frame clones, not every one. The sample has fewer than 90,000 clones; about 86% are singletons. This TCR was recovered from an adult with an advanced solid tumor such as melanoma, head and neck, liver or kidney cancer. The sample consisted of CD4+ or CD8+ T cells sorted from blood, taken in a trial of the OX40 agonist ivuxolimab.

The CDR3 loop is CASSTGLAGRAYEQYF. Here the CDR3 DNA reads TGCGCCAGCAGTACCGGGCTAGCGGGACGAGCCTACGAGCAGTACTTC. The rearrangement links TRBV5-1 to TRBJ2-7; 9 bases line up with TRBD2. Germline V gene sequence: CDR1 SGHRS, CDR2 YFSETQ. V was clipped by 5 bases and J by 2 bases; unmatched bases: 11. This CDR3 is 16 amino acids long.